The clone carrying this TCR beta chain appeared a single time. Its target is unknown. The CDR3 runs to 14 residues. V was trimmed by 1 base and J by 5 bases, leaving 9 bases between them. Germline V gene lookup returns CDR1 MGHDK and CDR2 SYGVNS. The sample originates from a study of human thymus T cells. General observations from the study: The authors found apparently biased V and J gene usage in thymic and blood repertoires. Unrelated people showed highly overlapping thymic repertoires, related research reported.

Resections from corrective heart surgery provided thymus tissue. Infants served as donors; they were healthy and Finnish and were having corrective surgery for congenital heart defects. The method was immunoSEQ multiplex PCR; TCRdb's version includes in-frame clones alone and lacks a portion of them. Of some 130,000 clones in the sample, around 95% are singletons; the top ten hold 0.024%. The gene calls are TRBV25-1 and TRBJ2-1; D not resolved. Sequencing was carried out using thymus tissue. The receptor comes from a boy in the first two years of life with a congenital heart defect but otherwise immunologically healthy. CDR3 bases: TGTGCCAGCAGTGAATCTGGGTCTCACAATGAGCAGTTCTTC. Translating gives CASSESGSHNEQFF.